A selection of T cell receptor beta chains follows, all from one sample in a study of T cells after yellow fever vaccination. MiXCR, applied by TCRdb to the 5' RACE reads, yields one record per CDR3 protein. Among 250,000 to 300,000 distinct CDR3 sequences listed, around 4.9% were seen once. Sequenced here: CD4+ T cells sorted from PBMCs, sampled on the day of the yellow fever booster vaccination. The receptors were sampled from a man aged 18 to 35 who received the YFV17D yellow fever vaccine. Each CDR3 is given with its conserved first and last residue. Fields, in order: J gene, CDR3 length, clone size, V gene, D gene, CDR3 protein, CDR3 DNA. A D gene is named only where the DNA matches it firmly. Where a row states a size, it is once, few, many or the class of an expanded clone; other rows omit it.

J gene: TRBJ1-2; CDR3 length: 13; clone size: few; V gene: TRBV9; D gene: .; CDR3 protein: CASSPPGGDGYTF; CDR3 DNA: TGTGCCAGCTCCCCCCCCGGGGGCGATGGCTACACCTTC
J gene: TRBJ1-2; CDR3 length: 14; clone size: many; V gene: TRBV6-1; D gene: .; CDR3 protein: CASSEGAGSGGYTF; CDR3 DNA: TGTGCCAGCAGTGAAGGCGCGGGGAGCGGCGGCTACACCTTC
J gene: TRBJ2-2; CDR3 length: 16; clone size: few; V gene: TRBV3-1; D gene: TRBD1; CDR3 protein: CASSPDGQGAGGELFF; CDR3 DNA: TGTGCCAGCAGCCCCGACGGACAGGGGGCGGGGGGGGAGCTGTTTTTT
J gene: TRBJ2-5; CDR3 length: 14; clone size: .; V gene: TRBV18; D gene: .; CDR3 protein: CASSRAGIQETQYF; CDR3 DNA: TGTGCCAGCTCACGGGCGGGGATCCAAGAGACCCAGTACTTC
J gene: TRBJ2-2; CDR3 length: 13; clone size: many; V gene: TRBV5-1; D gene: .; CDR3 protein: CASSLTETGELFF; CDR3 DNA: TGCGCCAGCAGCTTGACAGAAACCGGGGAGCTGTTTTTT
J gene: TRBJ2-5; CDR3 length: 13; clone size: .; V gene: TRBV7-2; D gene: .; CDR3 protein: CASSSWEAETQYF; CDR3 DNA: TGTGCCAGCAGCTCGTGGGAAGCAGAGACCCAGTACTTC
J gene: TRBJ1-1; CDR3 length: 13; clone size: many; V gene: TRBV5-1; D gene: .; CDR3 protein: CASSWGLNTEAFF; CDR3 DNA: TGCGCCAGCAGCTGGGGGTTGAACACTGAAGCTTTCTTT
J gene: TRBJ2-1; CDR3 length: 15; clone size: .; V gene: TRBV18; D gene: .; CDR3 protein: CASSPVGGLKEEQFF; CDR3 DNA: TGTGCCAGCTCACCTGTGGGGGGGCTCAAGGAAGAGCAGTTCTTC
J gene: TRBJ2-3; CDR3 length: 13; clone size: few; V gene: TRBV7-2; D gene: .; CDR3 protein: CASSLAILDTQYF; CDR3 DNA: TGTGCCAGCAGCTTAGCAATCTTGGATACGCAGTATTTT
J gene: TRBJ2-3; CDR3 length: 16; clone size: .; V gene: TRBV24-1; D gene: .; CDR3 protein: CATSDSGGPGTDTQYF; CDR3 DNA: TGTGCCACCAGTGATTCGGGGGGCCCTGGAACAGATACGCAGTATTTT
J gene: TRBJ2-3; CDR3 length: 13; clone size: few; V gene: TRBV5-1; D gene: .; CDR3 protein: CASSLAAGDTQYF; CDR3 DNA: TGCGCCAGCAGCTTGGCCGCAGGGGATACGCAGTATTTT
J gene: TRBJ2-1; CDR3 length: 14; clone size: many; V gene: TRBV5-1; D gene: TRBD1; CDR3 protein: CASSFGTAYNEQFF; CDR3 DNA: TGCGCCAGCAGCTTCGGGACAGCCTACAATGAGCAGTTCTTC
J gene: TRBJ2-3; CDR3 length: 16; clone size: few; V gene: TRBV10-3; D gene: TRBD2; CDR3 protein: CAISQTSGVGPDTQYF; CDR3 DNA: TGTGCCATCAGCCAAACTAGCGGGGTTGGGCCAGATACGCAGTATTTT
J gene: TRBJ2-5; CDR3 length: 13; clone size: .; V gene: TRBV6-5; D gene: .; CDR3 protein: CASSRPGAQTQYF; CDR3 DNA: TGTGCCAGCAGCCGACCGGGGGCGCAGACCCAGTACTTC
J gene: TRBJ2-2; CDR3 length: 16; clone size: few; V gene: TRBV25-1; D gene: .; CDR3 protein: CASSVRGHQNTGELFF; CDR3 DNA: TGTGCCAGCAGTGTACGGGGGCATCAGAACACCGGGGAGCTGTTTTTT
J gene: TRBJ2-1; CDR3 length: 10; clone size: .; V gene: TRBV29-1; D gene: .; CDR3 protein: CSSRTNEQFF; CDR3 DNA: TGCAGCTCCAGGACCAATGAGCAGTTCTTC